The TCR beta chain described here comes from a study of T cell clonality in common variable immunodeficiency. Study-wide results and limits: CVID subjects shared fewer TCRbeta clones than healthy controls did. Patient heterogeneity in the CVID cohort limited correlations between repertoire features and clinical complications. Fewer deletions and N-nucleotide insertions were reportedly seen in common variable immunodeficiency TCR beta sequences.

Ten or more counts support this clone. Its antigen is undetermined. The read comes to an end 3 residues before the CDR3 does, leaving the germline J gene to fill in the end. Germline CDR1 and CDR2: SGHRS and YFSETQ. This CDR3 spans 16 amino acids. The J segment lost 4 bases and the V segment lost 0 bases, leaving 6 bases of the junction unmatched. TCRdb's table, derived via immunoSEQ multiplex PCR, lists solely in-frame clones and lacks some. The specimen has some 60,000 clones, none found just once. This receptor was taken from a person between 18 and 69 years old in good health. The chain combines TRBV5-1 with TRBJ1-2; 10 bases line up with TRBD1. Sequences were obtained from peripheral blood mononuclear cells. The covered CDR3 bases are TGCGCCAGCAGCTTGGGAGGGACAGGGGAAGGCTATGGC. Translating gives CASSLGGTGEGYG. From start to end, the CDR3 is CASSLGGTGEGYGYTF.